The T cell receptor (beta chain) described here comes from a study of OX40 agonist ivuxolimab in advanced cancers. Study conclusions and caveats: CD4+ and CD8+ blood T cells expanded clonally by week 6 at 0.1 to 3.0 mg/kg.

Germline CDR1 is SGHRS and CDR2 is YFSETQ. V lost 4 bases and J 1 base, leaving 12 bases between the germline ends. The length of the CDR3 is 16 residues. Method: immunoSEQ multiplex PCR; TCRdb's copy keeps in-frame clones and lacks some. The sample comprises about 83,000 clones, 80% to 90% of which are singletons, and roughly 1.7% rests with the top ten. As concerns this clone: The target antigen is unknown.

Sequenced here: CD4+ or CD8+ T cells sorted from blood, sampled in a trial of the OX40 agonist ivuxolimab. This clonotype was obtained from an adult with an advanced solid tumor such as melanoma, head and neck, liver or kidney cancer. The chain joins TRBV5-1 to TRBJ1-6; no clear D gene. The CDR3 loop is CASSPQPRSYNSPLHF. Here the CDR3 DNA reads TGCGCCAGCAGCCCACAACCTAGATCCTATAATTCACCCCTCCACTTT.